This TCR beta chain came from a study of OX40 agonist ivuxolimab in advanced cancers. Study conclusions and caveats: Fewer expanded clones were found on average in CD4+ than in CD8+ T cells. At 0.1 to 3.0 mg/kg and by week 6, clonal expansion occurred in CD4+ and CD8+ blood T cells.

As regards this clone: The target antigen is unknown.

There are 16 residues in the CDR3. V trimming: 6 bases; J trimming: 6 bases; junction bases outside the gene matches: 7. Germline values: CDR1 SGHNT, CDR2 YENEEA. Repertoires were generated with immunoSEQ multiplex PCR, while TCRdb's copy carries only in-frame clones and drops some. Here the sample spans over 70,000 clones, roughly 91% being singletons. The cohort excluded patients with autoimmune disease history or systemic immunosuppression. Sampled blood was obtained at baseline, cycle 4 day 1, and cycle 7 day 1. V gene TRBV11-3 combines with J gene TRBJ2-1; TRBD2 aligns across 14 bases. The clonotype originates from an adult with an advanced solid tumor such as melanoma, head and neck, liver or kidney cancer. The specimen was CD4+ or CD8+ T cells sorted from blood, collected in a trial of the OX40 agonist ivuxolimab. The CDR3 DNA reads TGTGCCAGCAGTCCGGGACTAGCGGGAGACCTCAATGAGCAGTTCTTC. The encoded protein is CASSPGLAGDLNEQFF.